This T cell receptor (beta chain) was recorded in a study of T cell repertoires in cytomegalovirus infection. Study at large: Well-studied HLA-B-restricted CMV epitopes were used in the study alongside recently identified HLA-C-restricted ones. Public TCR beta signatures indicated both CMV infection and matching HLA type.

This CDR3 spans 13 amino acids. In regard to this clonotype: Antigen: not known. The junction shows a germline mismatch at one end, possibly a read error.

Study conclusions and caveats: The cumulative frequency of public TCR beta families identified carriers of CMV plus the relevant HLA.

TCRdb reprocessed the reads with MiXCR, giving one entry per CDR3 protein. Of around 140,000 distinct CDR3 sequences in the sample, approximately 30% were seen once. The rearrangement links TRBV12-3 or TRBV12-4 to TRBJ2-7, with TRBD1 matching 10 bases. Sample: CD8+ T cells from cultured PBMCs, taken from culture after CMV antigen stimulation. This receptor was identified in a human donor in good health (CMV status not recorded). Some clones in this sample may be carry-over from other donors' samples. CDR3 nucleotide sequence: TGTGTCAGCAGTTTGACAGGGGGCGACGAGCAGTACTTC. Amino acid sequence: CVSSLTGGDEQYF.